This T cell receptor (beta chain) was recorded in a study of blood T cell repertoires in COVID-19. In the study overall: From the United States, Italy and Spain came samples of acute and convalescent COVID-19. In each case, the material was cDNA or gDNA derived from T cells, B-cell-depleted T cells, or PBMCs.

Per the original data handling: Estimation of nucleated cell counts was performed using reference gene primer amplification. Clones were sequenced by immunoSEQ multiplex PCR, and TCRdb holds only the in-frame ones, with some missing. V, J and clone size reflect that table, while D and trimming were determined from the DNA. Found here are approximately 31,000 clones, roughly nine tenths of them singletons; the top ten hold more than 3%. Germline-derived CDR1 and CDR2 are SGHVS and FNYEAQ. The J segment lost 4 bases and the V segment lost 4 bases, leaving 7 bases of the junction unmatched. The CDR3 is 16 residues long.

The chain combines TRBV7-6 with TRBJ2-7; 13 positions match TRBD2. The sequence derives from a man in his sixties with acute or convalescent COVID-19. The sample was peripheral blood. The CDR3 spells CASSSGTSGNWYEQYF. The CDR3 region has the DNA TGTGCCAGCAGCTCCGGGACTAGCGGGAATTGGTACGAGCAGTACTTC. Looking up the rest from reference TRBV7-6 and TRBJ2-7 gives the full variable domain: GAGVSQSPRYKVTKRGQDVALRCDPISGHVSLYWYRQALGQGPEFLTYFNYEAQQDKSGLPNDRFSAERPEGSISTLTIQRTEQRDSAMYRCASSSGTSGNWYEQYFGPGTRLTVT.